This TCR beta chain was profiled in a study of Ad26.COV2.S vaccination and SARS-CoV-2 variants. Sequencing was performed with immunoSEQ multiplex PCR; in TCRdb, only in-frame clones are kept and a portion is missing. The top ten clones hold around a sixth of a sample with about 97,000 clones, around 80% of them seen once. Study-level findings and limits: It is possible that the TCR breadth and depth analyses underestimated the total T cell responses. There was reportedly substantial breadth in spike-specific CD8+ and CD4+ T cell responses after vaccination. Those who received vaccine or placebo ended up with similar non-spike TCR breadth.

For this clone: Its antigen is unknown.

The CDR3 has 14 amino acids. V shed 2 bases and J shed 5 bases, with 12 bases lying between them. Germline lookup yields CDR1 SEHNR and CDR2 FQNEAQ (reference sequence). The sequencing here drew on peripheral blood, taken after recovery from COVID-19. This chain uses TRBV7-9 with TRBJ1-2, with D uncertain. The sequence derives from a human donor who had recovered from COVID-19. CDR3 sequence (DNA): TGTGCCAGCAGCTTACAGTCAGTACTTTATGGCTACACCTTC. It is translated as CASSLQSVLYGYTF.